The 16 T cell receptor beta chains below all came from one sample that was sequenced in a study of T cells in Graves' hyperthyroidism and ophthalmopathy. Amplified TCR beta CDR3 regions came from RNA transcripts. A set of HTBI primers served as the primers for a first-round RT-PCR of the TCR CDR3. TCRdb itself ran the multiplex PCR reads through MiXCR, one entry per CDR3 protein. The sample lists some 370,000 distinct CDR3 sequences; 15% to 20% were seen once. The material sequenced was blood. The receptor source for this set is a woman aged 30 to 39 with Graves' hyperthyroidism that later progressed to Graves' ophthalmopathy.

This clonotype was counted between two and nine times. This chain joins TRBV5-1 and TRBJ2-1; D is undetermined. Per the germline V gene, CDR1 is SGHRS and CDR2 is YFSETQ. Trimming took 0 bases from V and 6 from J, leaving 7 bases between them. This CDR3 region has 13 residues. CDR3 nucleotides: TGCGCCAGCAGCTTGGCGGCGGTCAATGAGCAGTTCTTC. Protein sequence: CASSLAAVNEQFF.

This chain joins TRBV6-1 and TRBJ2-3; D might be TRBD1 or TRBD2, each matching 5 bases. The CDR3 runs to 15 residues. Germline loops: CDR1 MNHNS, CDR2 SASEGT. With 6 bases removed from V and 5 bases from J, the gap between germline ends came to 18 bases. The CDR3 nucleotides read TGTGCCAGCAGGAGACTGGGGACCAGGCTAGATACGCAGTATTTT. It translates to CASRRLGTRLDTQYF.

As regards this clonotype: This may come from a read error, since a much larger clone is one base off. The rearrangement uses TRBV6-1 and TRBJ1-1; D gene uncertain. Trimming stripped 8 bases from V and 3 bases from J, with 13 bases between. From germline, CDR1 is MNHNS and CDR2 SASEGT. The CDR3 totals 13 residues. The CDR3 is CASGHVRDTEAFF. The CDR3 DNA reads TGTGCCAGCGGGCACGTAAGGGACACTGAAGCTTTCTTT.

This clonotype was recorded once. It may be a read error: a sequence one base away is much more abundant. The rearrangement uses TRBV29-1 and TRBJ2-5, with 8 bases lining up with TRBD2. Trimming removed 3 bases from V and 0 bases from J; junction bases left unmatched: 0. Germline V gene sequence: CDR1 SQVTM, CDR2 ANQGSEA. The CDR3 has 13 residues. The DNA of the CDR3 is TGCAGCGTTGAGACTAGCGACCAAGAGACCCAGTACTTC. Its translation: CSVETSDQETQYF.

This clonotype was picked up a small number of times. V usage is TRBV7-4 and J usage is TRBJ2-7; D gene ambiguous. Trimming removed 4 bases at V and 2 bases at J, with 15 bases between. This CDR3 comprises 15 residues. Germline-derived CDR1 and CDR2 are SGHVT and SQSDAQ. CDR3: CASSSTASSAYEQYF. The CDR3 DNA is TGTGCCAGCAGCTCCACAGCCTCATCTGCCTACGAGCAGTACTTC.

This clonotype is labeled as medium-sized. The chain couples TRBV28 to TRBJ1-1; TRBD1 might be the D (6 bases). Germline CDR1 is MDHEN and CDR2 is SYDVKM. Trimming took 3 bases from V and 4 from J, leaving 15 bases between them. The CDR3 has 15 amino acids. The CDR3 DNA reads as TGTGCCAGCAGTTTCAGACAGGCTCCGAGCACTGAAGCTTTCTTT. The encoded protein is CASSFRQAPSTEAFF.

The sample holds many counts of this clonotype. J is TRBJ2-7 and V is TRBV2; TRBD1 matches at 7 bases. CDR3 length: 15 amino acids. From germline, CDR1 is SNHLY and CDR2 FYNNEI. V lost 1 base to trimming and J lost 3 bases; unmatched junction nucleotides: 6. The CDR3 DNA sequence: TGTGCCAGCAGTGAAGGAAGGGGGCGTCTCTACGAGCAGTACTTC. Its translation is CASSEGRGRLYEQYF.

Ten or more counts support this clonotype. V usage is TRBV29-1 and J usage is TRBJ2-5; 7 bases agree with TRBD2. V trimming: 3 bases; J trimming: 3 bases; junction bases outside the gene matches: 7. CDR3 size: 14 residues. Germline V gene lookup returns CDR1 SQVTM and CDR2 ANQGSEA. The CDR3 coding sequence is TGCAGCGTTGAGGGTCTAGCGGTGGAAGAGACCCAGTACTTC. Amino acid sequence: CSVEGLAVEETQYF.

About this clonotype itself: A read error is possible here, since a much larger clone lies one base away. The chain uses TRBV29-1 and TRBJ2-5; 9 bases map to TRBD1. The V gene end was trimmed by 3 bases and the J gene end by 3 bases; junction bases not matched to a gene: 2. This CDR3 is 13 amino acids long. From germline, CDR1 is SQVTM and CDR2 ANQGSEA. The CDR3 DNA is TGCAGCGTTGAGGGACAGGGAGAAGAGACCCAGTACTTC. Residues: CSVEGQGEETQYF.

This clonotype was observed many times. As DNA, the CDR3 is TGTGCCAGCAGTTTCTTTGACAGGGCGACCGGGGAGCTGTTTTTT. This sequence encodes CASSFFDRATGELFF. This sequence joins TRBV28 and TRBJ2-2, with TRBD1 matching over 7 bases. The ends lost 3 bases at V and 5 bases at J; junction bases unmatched: 6. The CDR3 has 15 amino acids. CDR1 and CDR2 from the germline V gene are MDHEN and SYDVKM.

In its sample, this clonotype was seen many times. CDR3 sequence: CASGLGTSTDTQYF. As DNA, the CDR3 is TGTGCTAGTGGTTTGGGGACCAGCACAGATACGCAGTATTTT. The genes are TRBV12-5 and TRBJ2-3; D gene unclear. This CDR3 spans 14 amino acids. The ends were cut back, 1 base at V and 0 bases at J, with 5 bases in the middle. CDR1 is LGHNT and CDR2 is FRNRAP in the germline V gene.

The chain links TRBV5-1 to TRBJ1-4; weak D call: TRBD1 (5 bases). Germline CDR1 and CDR2: SGHRS and YFSETQ. V was cut by 4 bases and J by 7 bases, with 20 bases left in between. The CDR3 extends over 16 amino acids. The CDR3 loop reads CASSPLKRGAAEKLFF. The CDR3 DNA follows: TGCGCCAGCAGCCCACTGAAGCGTGGGGCAGCTGAAAAACTGTTTTTT. Filled out from reference TRBV5-1 and TRBJ1-4, the complete variable domain reads KAGVTQTPRYLIKTRGQQVTLSCSPISGHRSVSWYQQTPGQGLQFLFEYFSETQRNKGNFPGRFSGRQFSNSRSEMNVSTLELGDSALYLCASSPLKRGAAEKLFFGSGTQLSVL.

This clonotype was detected ten times or more. This chain joins TRBV28 and TRBJ1-6, with a possible D match to TRBD1 (6 bases). Trimming removed 5 bases at V and 8 bases at J, with 16 bases between. The CDR3 has 15 residues. Germline-derived CDR1 and CDR2 are MDHEN and SYDVKM. Here the CDR3 DNA reads TGTGCCAGCAGTCCCCCGGGGGCGAGCGATTCACCCCTCCACTTT. It codes for CASSPPGASDSPLHF.

This clonotype appeared many times. The chain couples TRBV19 to TRBJ2-1, with D possibly matching TRBD1 (6 bases). The CDR3 extends over 14 amino acids. Germline lookup yields CDR1 LNHDA and CDR2 SQIVND (reference sequence). Trimming pared 1 base from V and 5 bases from J, leaving 9 bases between. The CDR3 region has the DNA TGTGCCAGTAGTATAGGGCCAGGGGACAATGAGCAGTTCTTC. It codes for CASSIGPGDNEQFF. The full variable domain, with the rest looked up from reference TRBV19 and TRBJ2-1, is DGGITQSPKYLFRKEGQNVTLSCEQNLNHDAMYWYRQDPGQGLRLIYYSQIVNDFQKGDIAEGYSVSREKKESFPLTVTSAQKNPTAFYLCASSIGPGDNEQFFGPGTRLTVL.

This clonotype has a handful of counts. The rearrangement uses TRBV5-8 and TRBJ2-5, with D tentatively TRBD2 (6 bases). CDR1 SGHTS and CDR2 YDEGEE come from the germline V gene. This CDR3 is built from 15 residues. Trimming pared 3 bases from V and 1 base from J, leaving 13 bases between. In DNA form, the CDR3 reads TGTGCCAGCAGCTCCCCTAGCGTCTTCCAAGAGACCCAGTACTTC. Its translation: CASSSPSVFQETQYF.

The genes are TRBV20-1 and TRBJ2-2; unclear D gene. Germline CDR1 is DFQATT and CDR2 is SNEGSKA (reference sequence). Between the trimmed V and J ends, which lost 2 bases and 6 bases, there was a span of 7 bases. The CDR3 is 12 residues long. The CDR3 loop reads CSARRIPGELFF. As DNA, the CDR3 is TGCAGTGCTAGACGGATCCCCGGGGAGCTGTTTTTT.